A selection of T cell receptor beta chains follows, all from one sample in a study of radiotherapy plus CTLA-4 blockade in lung cancer. Sequencing was performed with immunoSEQ multiplex PCR; in TCRdb, only in-frame clones are kept and a portion is missing. The profile shows about 19,000 clones, roughly 88% of them singletons. The source was peripheral blood, collected from a patient treated with radiotherapy plus ipilimumab. These receptors came from a human donor with non-small cell lung cancer whose response to radiotherapy plus ipilimumab could not be evaluated. Each CDR3 is given with its conserved first and last residue. The order of the fields is D gene, V gene, J gene, clone size, CDR3 protein, CDR3 DNA. The D gene is left open where the match is weak. The size of a clone is reported for some rows only, either as once, few or many, or as a class for expanded clones.

D: TRBD1
V: TRBV4-3
J: TRBJ1-5
size: .
CDR3: CASSPDRDQPQHF
DNA: TGCGCCAGCAGCCCTGACAGGGATCAGCCCCAGCATTTT

D: TRBD1
V: TRBV5-1
J: TRBJ2-3
size: .
CDR3: CASSLGQGSTDTQYF
DNA: TGCGCCAGCAGCCTGGGACAGGGAAGCACAGATACGCAGTATTTT

D: .
V: TRBV6-6
J: TRBJ1-4
size: .
CDR3: CASRGGWGEEKLFF
DNA: TGTGCCAGCAGGGGGGGTTGGGGAGAGGAAAAACTGTTTTTT

D: TRBD2
V: TRBV7-8
J: TRBJ2-5
size: .
CDR3: CASSLRGGLEETQYF
DNA: TGTGCCAGCAGCTTGCGCGGGGGTCTCGAAGAGACCCAGTACTTC

D: TRBD2
V: TRBV25-1
J: TRBJ2-1
size: once
CDR3: CASSGPPLAGGSYNEQFF
DNA: TGTGCCAGCAGTGGCCCCCCACTAGCGGGAGGGTCCTACAATGAGCAGTTCTTC

D: .
V: TRBV7-2
J: TRBJ1-2
size: .
CDR3: CASSLEGSGWDGYTF
DNA: TGTGCCAGCAGCTTAGAGGGGTCAGGGTGGGATGGCTACACCTTC

D: TRBD1
V: TRBV5-5
J: TRBJ1-1
size: .
CDR3: CASSRDRLMNTEAFF
DNA: TGTGCCAGCAGCCGGGACAGACTCATGAACACTGAAGCTTTCTTT

D: .
V: TRBV14
J: TRBJ2-2
size: few
CDR3: CASSQHNRVFTGELFF
DNA: TGTGCCAGCAGTCAACATAACAGGGTATTTACCGGGGAGCTGTTTTTT

D: .
V: TRBV4-3
J: TRBJ1-2
size: .
CDR3: CASSQGPGTTYGYTF
DNA: TGCGCCAGCAGCCAAGGTCCGGGGACAACCTATGGCTACACCTTC

D: TRBD1
V: TRBV7-8
J: TRBJ2-5
size: .
CDR3: CASSSPGQYQETQYF
DNA: TGTGCCAGCAGCTCACCGGGACAGTACCAAGAGACCCAGTACTTC

D: TRBD1
V: TRBV9
J: TRBJ1-3
size: .
CDR3: CASSAIGTGVGNTIYF
DNA: TGTGCCAGCAGCGCCATCGGGACAGGGGTTGGAAACACCATATATTTT